The entry below describes one T cell receptor beta chain. What it recognizes is unknown. The table came from immunoSEQ multiplex PCR; TCRdb's copy has only in-frame clones and leaves some out. The sample contains some 50,000 clones, 70% to 90% of which appear only once. The data belong to a study of radiotherapy plus CTLA-4 blockade in lung cancer. Points from the study as a whole: Reports state that early shifts in blood T cell clones, with interferon-beta, best predicted response.

The V end was cut by 6 bases, the J end by 4 bases, with 7 bases between. The CDR3 extends over 11 amino acids. Looked up from germline, CDR1 is MDHEN and CDR2 is SYDVKM. Lung cancer patients with chemo-refractory metastatic non-small-cell disease were given focal radiation plus CTLA-4 blockade with ipilimumab. This chain connects TRBV28 to TRBJ2-7, with unresolved D. The clonotype was recovered from a human donor with non-small cell lung cancer whose response to radiotherapy plus ipilimumab could not be evaluated. The input for sequencing was peripheral blood, taken from a patient treated with radiotherapy plus ipilimumab. The CDR3 sequence is CASSQYYEQYF. CDR3 sequence (DNA): TGTGCCAGCAGCCAGTATTACGAGCAGTACTTC.